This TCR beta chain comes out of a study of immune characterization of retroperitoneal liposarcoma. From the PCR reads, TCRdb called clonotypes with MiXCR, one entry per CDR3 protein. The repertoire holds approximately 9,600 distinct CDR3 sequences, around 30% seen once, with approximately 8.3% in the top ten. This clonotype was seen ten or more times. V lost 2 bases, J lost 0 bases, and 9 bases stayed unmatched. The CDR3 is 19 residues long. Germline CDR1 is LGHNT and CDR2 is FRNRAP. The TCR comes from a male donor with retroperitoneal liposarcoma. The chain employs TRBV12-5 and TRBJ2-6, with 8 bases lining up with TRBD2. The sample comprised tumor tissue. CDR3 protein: CASGLRHGTRSSGANVLTF. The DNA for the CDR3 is TGTGCTAGTGGTTTGAGACACGGGACTAGGTCCTCTGGGGCCAACGTCCTGACTTTC.